A selection of T cell receptor beta chains follows, all from one sample in a study of T cell responses to AZD1222 COVID-19 vaccine. TCRdb keeps only in-frame clones here, not all; method: immunoSEQ multiplex PCR. Among 150,000 to 200,000 clones listed, 90% were seen once. Sequences were derived from peripheral blood, sampled on day 0 of AZD1222 vaccination. The origin of the receptors is an adult in good health. CDR3s include the opening cysteine and the closing phenylalanine or tryptophan. A D gene is named only where the DNA matches it firmly. A row's size may be missing; if present it is once, few, many or a size class.

J gene	clone size	V gene	D gene	CDR3 protein	CDR3 DNA
TRBJ2-5	NA	TRBV7-2	TRBD2	CASSFQRGDQETQYF	TGTGCCAGCAGCTTCCAGCGGGGGGACCAAGAGACCCAGTACTTC
TRBJ1-6	few	TRBV5-4	NA	CASSLDLSGGSPLHF	TGTGCCAGCAGCTTGGACCTTAGCGGGGGTTCACCCCTCCACTTT
TRBJ1-5	NA	TRBV7-9	NA	CASSLGAGSTNQPQHF	TGTGCCAGCAGCTTAGGTGCAGGGAGCACAAATCAGCCCCAGCATTTT
TRBJ2-7	once	TRBV24-1	TRBD1	CATGDRDYEQYF	TGTGCCACCGGGGACAGGGACTACGAGCAGTACTTC
TRBJ1-6	NA	TRBV6-5	TRBD1	CASSFTGGAGSPLHF	TGTGCCAGCAGTTTCACAGGGGGCGCGGGTTCACCCCTCCACTTT
TRBJ1-3	NA	TRBV12-3/TRBV12-4	NA	CASRRGVDTIYF	TGTGCCAGCAGACGCGGGGTAGACACCATATATTTT
TRBJ1-2	NA	TRBV6-6	NA	CAIGGGSYYGYTF	TGTGCCATTGGAGGGGGGTCATACTATGGCTACACCTTC
TRBJ2-7	few	TRBV7-2	TRBD2	CASSKERLAGVYEQYF	TGTGCCAGCAGCAAAGAACGACTAGCGGGCGTGTACGAGCAGTACTTC
TRBJ1-4	NA	TRBV19	NA	CASSRYGVGEKLFF	TGTGCCAGTAGTAGGTATGGTGTTGGTGAAAAACTGTTTTTT
TRBJ2-3	NA	TRBV7-3	NA	CASSHPAGGDITDTQYF	TGTGCCAGCAGCCACCCGGCCGGGGGCGATATCACAGATACGCAGTATTTT
TRBJ2-2	NA	TRBV3-1/TRBV3-2	NA	CASSQGLLAGELFF	TGTGCCAGCAGCCAAGGCCTACTTGCCGGGGAGCTGTTTTTT
TRBJ2-4	NA	TRBV10-3	NA	CARPDNSKIIAKNIQYF	TGTGCCAGACCGGACAACTCTAAGATCATAGCCAAAAACATTCAGTACTTC
TRBJ2-4	NA	TRBV18	NA	CASSPPGQRNIQYF	TGTGCCAGCTCACCACCAGGACAGCGAAACATTCAGTACTTC
TRBJ1-6	NA	TRBV12-3/TRBV12-4	NA	CASRWARDSPLHF	TGTGCCAGCAGGTGGGCCCGTGATTCACCCCTCCACTTT
TRBJ2-7	NA	TRBV19	TRBD1	CASRDREGYEQYF	TGTGCCAGTAGGGACAGGGAAGGTTACGAGCAGTACTTC
TRBJ1-2	NA	TRBV27	NA	CASSLGPRNYGYTF	TGTGCCAGCAGCCTTGGTCCCAGGAACTATGGCTACACCTTC
TRBJ2-5	NA	TRBV2	NA	CASSVQETQYF	TGTGCCAGCAGTGTCCAAGAGACCCAGTACTTC
TRBJ2-5	NA	TRBV6-6	NA	CASSPSQGTAPRETQYF	TGTGCCAGCAGTCCCTCCCAGGGGACCGCCCCTAGGGAGACCCAGTACTTC
TRBJ2-3	NA	TRBV11-2	NA	CASSLGVGTDTQYF	TGTGCCAGCAGCTTAGGCGTGGGAACAGATACGCAGTATTTT
TRBJ2-1	once	TRBV5-1	TRBD2	CASSLGRGGLNEQFF	TGCGCCAGCAGCTTGGGACGGGGGGGCCTCAATGAGCAGTTCTTC
TRBJ1-6	NA	TRBV10-1	NA	CASSEGQGRNSPLHF	TGCGCCAGCAGTGAAGGGCAGGGGAGGAATTCACCCCTCCACTTT
TRBJ1-1	NA	TRBV28	NA	CASTSHDRRTEAFF	TGTGCCAGCACTTCCCATGACAGACGCACTGAAGCTTTCTTT
TRBJ2-7	once	TRBV7-9	NA	CASSPRQEWSYEQYF	TGTGCCAGCAGCCCCCGACAGGAATGGTCCTACGAGCAGTACTTC
TRBJ2-3	NA	TRBV3-1/TRBV3-2	NA	CASSQGGIVPDTQYF	TGTGCCAGCAGCCAAGGTGGGATAGTCCCAGATACGCAGTATTTT
TRBJ2-7	NA	TRBV9	NA	CASSVGISITFNEQYF	TGTGCCAGCAGCGTAGGTATTAGTATTACTTTTAACGAGCAGTACTTC
TRBJ1-2	NA	TRBV11-2	TRBD1	CASSLGGDRGYGYTF	TGTGCCAGCAGCTTAGGGGGGGACAGGGGATATGGCTACACCTTC
TRBJ1-1	NA	TRBV11-1	NA	CASSGRPQFGTEAFF	TGTGCCAGCAGCGGGAGACCGCAGTTCGGCACTGAAGCTTTCTTT
TRBJ1-6	NA	TRBV10-3	TRBD1	CAIRGTEIINSPLHF	TGTGCCATCAGGGGGACAGAGATAATTAATTCACCCCTCCACTTT
TRBJ1-2	NA	TRBV28	TRBD1	CASRGQGAGNYGYTF	TGTGCCAGCAGAGGACAGGGGGCCGGGAACTATGGCTACACCTTC
TRBJ1-2	once	TRBV30	NA	CAWRTRAVYGYTF	TGTGCCTGGAGGACGAGGGCAGTCTATGGCTACACCTTC
TRBJ2-1	NA	TRBV28	NA	CASSFRVRVYNEQFF	TGTGCCAGCAGTTTCAGGGTTAGGGTTTACAATGAGCAGTTCTTC
TRBJ2-2	NA	TRBV7-2	TRBD2	CASSFVAGGTGELFF	TGTGCCAGCAGCTTCGTAGCGGGGGGCACCGGGGAGCTGTTTTTT
TRBJ2-5	NA	TRBV7-2	TRBD2	CASSLGLAGRQETQYF	TGTGCCAGCAGCTTAGGACTAGCGGGGAGACAAGAGACCCAGTACTTC